This entry is about one T cell receptor (beta chain). Its target is not known. This record comes from a study of cytomegalovirus exposure and HLA in healthy donors. Overall study findings and caveats: The tendency of first-cohort TCR clusters to co-occur in the 120 or so validation repertoires emerged from a later analysis. Investigators reported 150 to 200 TCR beta chains as tied to cytomegalovirus. The classifier reportedly diagnosed cytomegalovirus status with high specificity and sensitivity.

The assay was immunoSEQ multiplex PCR, and TCRdb's table has in-frame clones only and misses some. The data contain more than 80,000 clones, less than 90% of them singletons. The CDR3 loop spans 16 amino acids. Germline V gene lookup returns CDR1 MGHRA and CDR2 YSYEKL. J was trimmed by 4 bases and V by 0 bases; bases with no gene match: 5. The sample consisted of PBMCs. V usage is TRBV4-1 and J usage is TRBJ1-1; 10 nucleotides line up with TRBD1. The sequence derives from a woman between 18 and 30 years old in good health and CMV-seropositive. In nucleotides, the CDR3 is TGCGCCAGCAGCCAAGATCCGACAGGGGGCGGCACTGAAGCTTTCTTT. It codes for CASSQDPTGGGTEAFF.